The 18 T cell receptor beta chains presented below share a single source sample, sequenced in a study of blood T cell repertoires in COVID-19 (dated by TCRdb to 2020 to 2021). The method behind the library was the immunoSEQ multiplex PCR assay. TCRdb stores this immuneACCESS table with in-frame sequences only. Part of the clones is absent; in the studies checked, under half of the shortfall reflects unresolved V genes, and no reason is known for the rest. In this sample the table shows a few hundred thousand clones, 90% of which occur a single time. The top ten clones comprise around 2.3% of the sample. The source material was peripheral blood. These receptors were obtained from a woman aged 55-70 years with COVID-19, enrolled during active disease.

This chain uses TRBV19 with TRBJ1-5; 7 bases match TRBD1. After removal of 2 bases from V and 3 bases from J, the junction contained 1 base not matched to a gene. The CDR3 covers 14 residues. The germline gives CDR1 LNHDA, CDR2 SQIVND (reference sequence). In DNA form, the CDR3 reads TGTGCCAGTAGTATAACAGGGGACAATCAGCCCCAGCATTTT. As protein: CASSITGDNQPQHF.

In its sample, this clone was seen a few times. Other DNA sequences from this sample encode an identical CDR3 as well. This rearrangement joins TRBV4-1 to TRBJ2-7; TRBD2 aligns across 8 bases. J gave up 1 base and V 0 bases, and 8 bases lay outside the gene matches. The length of the CDR3 is 17 residues. Germline CDR1 and CDR2: MGHRA and YSYEKL. The CDR3 region is CASSQDRASGSSYEQYF. The CDR3 DNA sequence: TGCGCCAGCAGCCAAGATCGGGCTAGCGGGTCTTCCTACGAGCAGTACTTC.

The chain's CDR3 is CASRAESAQHF. CDR3 bases: TGTGCCAGCAGAGCCGAATCGGCCCAGCATTTT. The chain carries TRBV6-5 and TRBJ1-5, with D hard to call. Germline V gene lookup returns CDR1 MNHEY and CDR2 SVGAGI. The CDR3 has 11 residues. Trimming removed 6 bases at V and 11 bases at J, with 11 bases between.

This chain uses TRBV11-2 with TRBJ1-2, with TRBD1 identical over 9 bases. This CDR3 has 14 amino acids. CDR1 is SGHAT, CDR2 FQNNGV, per germline. V dropped 5 bases and J dropped 8; count of bases not matched to a gene: 9. The CDR3 DNA follows: TGTGCCAGCAGCCCCACGACAGGGGGTGGGGGCTACACCTTC. Protein: CASSPTTGGGGYTF.

The chain employs TRBV18 and TRBJ1-5; 9 nucleotides agree with TRBD1. This CDR3 is built from 16 residues. J gave up 5 bases and V 3 bases, and 8 bases lay outside the gene matches. Germline V gene data show CDR1 as KGHSH and CDR2 as LQKENI. CDR3 protein: CASSPTTGQGYQPQHF. The CDR3 DNA is TGTGCCAGCTCACCGACAACGGGACAGGGTTATCAGCCCCAGCATTTT.

This chain connects TRBV19 to TRBJ2-1; 7 positions agree with TRBD2. CDR3 length: 15 amino acids. Germline CDR1 reads LNHDA; CDR2 reads SQIVND (reference sequence). The V gene end was trimmed by 1 base and the J gene end by 1 base; junction bases not matched to a gene: 1. DNA of the CDR3: TGTGCCAGTAGTATAGCGGGGGGTTCCTACAATGAGCAGTTCTTC. This sequence encodes CASSIAGGSYNEQFF.

The chain has TRBV5-5 and TRBJ2-1, with 8 nucleotides matching TRBD2. Germline-derived CDR1 and CDR2 are SGHKS and YYEKEE (reference sequence). This CDR3 has 14 residues. With V trimmed by 2 bases and J by 7 bases, 5 bases remained unmatched. CDR3 coding DNA: TGTGCCAGCAGCTTTTTGCCGGGGGGGAATGAGCAGTTCTTC. Protein product: CASSFLPGGNEQFF.

The genes are TRBV27 and TRBJ2-1; possible D gene TRBD2, 6 bases. The CDR3 loop spans 15 amino acids. CDR1 is MNHEY, CDR2 SMNVEV, per germline (reference sequence). Deletions cut 2 bases from V and 9 bases from J, with 17 bases between. The CDR3 here is CASSLSPLAVLEQFF. CDR3 bases: TGTGCCAGCAGTTTAAGTCCGTTAGCGGTTCTTGAGCAGTTCTTC.

The chain is built from TRBV27 and TRBJ1-2; maybe TRBD1 (6 bases). CDR1 MNHEY and CDR2 SMNVEV come from the germline V gene (reference sequence). The CDR3 has 14 residues. The V gene lost 2 bases and the J gene lost 6 bases, with 13 bases spanning the gap. CDR3 nucleotide sequence: TGTGCCAGCAGTTTAAGGCAGGGGAGGGATGGCTACACCTTC. It yields the protein CASSLRQGRDGYTF.

The rearrangement joins TRBV9 to TRBJ2-1; TRBD2 is a possible D gene (6 bases). Trimming pared 4 bases from V and 8 bases from J, leaving 22 bases between. CDR1 is SGDLS and CDR2 is YYNGEE in the germline V gene. This CDR3 comprises 16 residues. Written as DNA, the CDR3 is TGTGCCAGCAGCCCACGGAGGACTACCAATCGGGATGAGCAGTTCTTC. Protein product: CASSPRRTTNRDEQFF. The full variable domain, rest sourced from reference TRBV9 and TRBJ2-1, is DSGVTQTPKHLITATGQRVTLRCSPRSGDLSVYWYQQSLDQGLQFLIQYYNGEERAKGNILERFSAQQFPDLHSELNLSSLELGDSALYFCASSPRRTTNRDEQFFGPGTRLTVL.

The table lists this clone with a few counts. The rearrangement uses TRBV30 and TRBJ2-7; a possible D gene is TRBD1 (6 bases). Germline V gives CDR1 GTSNPN, CDR2 SVGIG (reference sequence). CDR3 size: 11 residues. Trimming removed 3 bases at V and 4 bases at J, with 7 bases between. CDR3 loop: CAWRTGYEQYF. The CDR3 DNA reads TGTGCCTGGAGAACAGGGTACGAGCAGTACTTC.

This clone was counted a single time. The V and J genes are TRBV6-2 or TRBV6-3 and TRBJ2-7; 7 nucleotides line up with TRBD2. CDR1 MNHEY and CDR2 SVGEGT come from the germline V gene. The V segment lost 0 bases and the J segment 4 bases; nucleotides outside the gene matches: 9. The CDR3 has 16 amino acids. CDR3 DNA sequence: TGTGCCAGCAGTTACTCGCCCCGGACTAGAAGTTACGAGCAGTACTTC. The encoded protein is CASSYSPRTRSYEQYF.

This clone has more than one count but fewer than ten. The chain recombines TRBV5-5 with TRBJ2-3; perhaps TRBD1 as D (7 bases). Germline CDR1 and CDR2: SGHKS and YYEKEE (reference sequence). V was trimmed by 4 bases and J by 3 bases, leaving 18 bases between them. The CDR3 spans 16 residues. The CDR3 nucleotides are TGTGCCAGCAGCGGGACCAGGGGGAGGAGGACAGATACGCAGTATTTT. This encodes CASSGTRGRRTDTQYF.

The chain joins TRBV4-3 to TRBJ1-5, with unresolved D. CDR3 length: 17 residues. The germline gives CDR1 LGHNA, CDR2 YSLEER. Trimming took 1 base from V and 2 from J, leaving 15 bases between them. The CDR3 here is CASSQGPDWSRNQPQHF. The CDR3 DNA sequence: TGCGCCAGCAGCCAAGGGCCGGACTGGTCTCGCAATCAGCCCCAGCATTTT.

The chain is built from TRBV3-1 (or the pseudogene TRBV3-2) and TRBJ2-1; D gene uncertain. Trimming took 0 bases from V and 6 from J, leaving 6 bases between them. CDR3 size: 13 residues. Germline loops: CDR1 LGHDT, CDR2 YNNKEL (reference sequence). CDR3 DNA sequence: TGTGCCAGCAGCCAAGATATCGGCAATGAGCAGTTCTTC. Translation: CASSQDIGNEQFF.

The chain carries TRBV6-2 or TRBV6-3 and TRBJ2-7; 9 positions match TRBD1. V lost 5 bases to trimming and J lost 4 bases; unmatched junction nucleotides: 3. The germline gives CDR1 MNHEY, CDR2 SVGEGT. CDR3 size: 13 residues. CDR3 in amino acids: CASSPDRGYEQYF. CDR3 sequence (DNA): TGTGCCAGCAGTCCGGACAGGGGTTACGAGCAGTACTTC.

This chain uses TRBV5-1 with TRBJ1-6; the match to TRBD1 covers 10 bases. Germline CDR1 SGHRS, CDR2 YFSETQ. The CDR3 spans 18 residues. Losses at the gene ends were 3 bases for V and 5 bases for J; bases not matched to a gene: 11. CDR3 sequence: CASSSVPSTGGDNSPLHF. The CDR3, as DNA: TGCGCCAGCAGCTCGGTACCATCGACAGGGGGCGATAATTCACCCCTCCACTTT.

The chain carries TRBV30 and TRBJ2-4; tentatively, D is TRBD2 (5 bases). Trimming stripped 2 bases from V and 0 bases from J, with 17 bases between. This CDR3 spans 17 amino acids. The germline V gene has CDR1 GTSNPN and CDR2 SVGIG (reference sequence). In DNA, the CDR3 is TGTGCCTGGAGTTTAGGCCAGCGAGGACTAGCCAAAAACATTCAGTACTTC. This sequence encodes CAWSLGQRGLAKNIQYF.